The T cell receptor (beta chain) under discussion was sequenced for a study of shared clonotypes between healthy human individuals. Study conclusions and caveats: Sample collection involved blood only; tissue repertoires are likely different. All-four-donor shared clonotypes had higher generation probabilities than non-shared clonotypes did.

Germline loops: CDR1 SGHNT, CDR2 YYREEE (reference sequence). The CDR3 contains 14 residues. Trimming left V 6 bases short and J 0 bases short, with 12 bases between. An assay was performed, and its level was deep. Across several immunoSEQ plates, the genomic DNA of each subset was split evenly. The assay was immunoSEQ multiplex PCR, and TCRdb's table has in-frame clones only and misses some. This sample has around 550,000 clones, with around 96% found just once. Note on this clone: Its matching antigen is unknown.

This chain connects TRBV5-4 to TRBJ1-2; tentative D call: TRBD1 (6 bases). The sample consisted of naive CD4+ T cells sorted from blood. Subset meaning: CD45RA+ positively selected. The TCR sequence derives from a woman aged 25 to 45 in good health. The CDR3 DNA is TGTGCCAGCACCAAAGACAGGACTAACTATGGCTACACCTTC. Amino acid sequence: CASTKDRTNYGYTF.